These T cell receptor beta chains were read from a single sample in a study of OX40 agonist ivuxolimab in advanced cancers. Clones were read by immunoSEQ multiplex PCR, and TCRdb kept only the in-frame ones, dropping some. In the table there are more than 70,000 clones, roughly 81% of which are singletons. Sequencing used CD4+ or CD8+ T cells sorted from blood, obtained in a trial of the OX40 agonist ivuxolimab. Every receptor here comes from an adult with an advanced solid tumor such as melanoma, head and neck, liver or kidney cancer. Each CDR3 is given with its conserved first and last residue. A D gene is named only where the DNA matches it firmly. Size is stated for part of the rows, as once, few or many counts, or as a class when the clone is expanded.

>TRBV21-1|NA|once|TRBJ2-6
CASSTWTGTGANVLTF
TGTGCCAGCAGCACTTGGACAGGGACTGGGGCCAACGTCCTGACTTTC
>TRBV7-2|NA|NA|TRBJ2-3
CASSSTRYPTDTQYF
TGTGCCAGCAGCTCCACGAGGTACCCCACAGATACGCAGTATTTT
>TRBV10-3|NA|NA|TRBJ2-7
CAISRDGNPSYEQYF
TGTGCCATCAGCCGGGACGGCAACCCTTCCTACGAGCAGTACTTC
>TRBV6-1|NA|NA|TRBJ1-5
CASSEFTEINQPQHF
TGTGCCAGCAGTGAATTCACGGAGATAAATCAGCCCCAGCATTTT
>TRBV5-1|NA|NA|TRBJ1-3
CASSLDDVEGGNTIYF
TGCGCCAGCAGCTTGGACGACGTGGAAGGAGGAAACACCATATATTTT
>TRBV7-9|NA|NA|TRBJ2-1
CASSGLTYNEQFF
TGTGCCAGCAGTGGACTGACCTACAATGAGCAGTTCTTC
>TRBV7-9|NA|once|TRBJ1-1
CASSPGTEAFF
TGTGCCAGCAGCCCGGGTACTGAAGCTTTCTTT
>TRBV2|TRBD1|NA|TRBJ2-7
CASRRDREAYEQYF
TGTGCCAGCAGAAGGGACAGGGAGGCCTACGAGCAGTACTTC
>TRBV7-2|TRBD2|few|TRBJ2-5
CASSLVSRGGETQYF
TGTGCCAGCAGCTTAGTGTCCCGGGGGGGTGAGACCCAGTACTTC
>TRBV5-6|NA|few|TRBJ2-7
CASSLSGYEQYF
TGTGCCAGCAGCTTGTCAGGTTACGAGCAGTACTTC
>TRBV6-5|NA|NA|TRBJ2-1
CASSYGLEVRNEQFF
TGTGCCAGCAGTTACGGGCTAGAAGTTCGCAATGAGCAGTTCTTC
>TRBV7-2|NA|NA|TRBJ1-4
CASSFSPQSEKLFF
TGTGCCAGCAGCTTCTCCCCTCAGTCTGAAAAACTGTTTTTT
>TRBV2|TRBD2|NA|TRBJ2-7
CASDSGGRSYEQYF
TGTGCCAGTGATAGCGGGGGCCGGTCCTACGAGCAGTACTTC
>TRBV5-8|NA|once|TRBJ1-5
CASSLVRGRSNQPQHF
TGTGCCAGCAGCTTGGTCAGGGGTCGTAGCAATCAGCCCCAGCATTTT
>TRBV27|NA|NA|TRBJ1-1
CASSPSVFDTEAFF
TGTGCCAGCAGTCCGTCGGTCTTCGACACTGAAGCTTTCTTT
>TRBV2|TRBD1|NA|TRBJ2-3
CASSGQGGRKDTQYF
TGTGCCAGCAGTGGACAGGGGGGTCGGAAGGATACGCAGTATTTT
>TRBV7-9|TRBD2|few|TRBJ2-1
CASSLSLAGKHEQFF
TGTGCCAGCAGCTTGAGTCTAGCGGGAAAGCATGAGCAGTTCTTC
>TRBV11-2|TRBD1|NA|TRBJ1-5
CASSLATGVNQPQHF
TGTGCCAGCAGCTTAGCAACAGGGGTGAATCAGCCCCAGCATTTT
>TRBV6-1|NA|NA|TRBJ2-7
CASLGQPTEQYF
TGTGCCAGTCTAGGACAACCTACCGAGCAGTACTTC
>TRBV4-3|TRBD1|few|TRBJ1-4
CASSHDRGREKLFF
TGCGCCAGCAGCCATGACAGGGGAAGGGAAAAACTGTTTTTT
>TRBV7-9|NA|NA|TRBJ2-1
CASSLDPGLSSYNEQFF
TGTGCCAGCAGCTTAGACCCTGGGCTTAGCTCCTACAATGAGCAGTTCTTC
>TRBV6-5|TRBD1|few|TRBJ1-2
CASSRGTGGYGYTF
TGTGCCAGCAGCCGTGGGACAGGGGGATATGGCTACACCTTC
>TRBV2|TRBD2|NA|TRBJ2-5
CASGGLAVPQETQYF
TGTGCCAGCGGCGGACTAGCGGTACCTCAAGAGACCCAGTACTTC
>TRBV9|TRBD2|NA|TRBJ2-5
CASSPPGASGYATQYF
TGTGCCAGCAGCCCCCCTGGGGCTAGCGGGTACGCAACCCAGTACTTC
>TRBV2|TRBD1|NA|TRBJ1-3
CASSLDRGLSGNTIYF
TGTGCCAGCAGTCTGGACAGGGGGTTATCGGGAAACACCATATATTTT
>TRBV27|TRBD1|NA|TRBJ2-5
CASSLIGVGSTGGSLETQYF
TGTGCCAGCAGTTTAATAGGCGTGGGATCGACAGGGGGCTCGTTGGAGACCCAGTACTTC
>TRBV4-1|TRBD1|NA|TRBJ1-5
CASSTRQGTYSNQPQHF
TGCGCCAGCAGCACCCGACAGGGAACGTATAGCAATCAGCCCCAGCATTTT
>TRBV11-3|TRBD2|NA|TRBJ2-3
CASSYGGSADTQYF
TGTGCCAGCAGCTACGGCGGGAGCGCAGATACGCAGTATTTT
>TRBV7-9|NA|NA|TRBJ1-2
CASSLGVAGYTF
TGTGCCAGCAGCTTGGGGGTAGCTGGCTACACCTTC
>TRBV6-6|TRBD2|few|TRBJ2-3
CASGLAGPTDTQYF
TGTGCCAGCGGACTAGCGGGTCCCACAGATACGCAGTATTTT
>TRBV4-1|NA|NA|TRBJ2-5
CASSFHRETQYF
TGCGCCAGCAGCTTTCACAGGGAGACCCAGTACTTC
>TRBV6-4|NA|NA|TRBJ2-2
CASSAAEDTGELFF
TGTGCCAGCAGTGCCGCGGAGGACACCGGGGAGCTGTTTTTT
>TRBV5-8|NA|NA|TRBJ2-7
CASSLVGANYEQYF
TGTGCCAGCAGCTTGGTCGGCGCCAACTACGAGCAGTACTTC
>TRBV9|NA|NA|TRBJ2-1
CASSVGSWGSYNEQFF
TGTGCCAGCAGCGTAGGGTCGTGGGGGTCCTACAATGAGCAGTTCTTC